Each of the 21 T cell receptor beta chains below was sequenced from the same sample in a study of PD-1 blockade in classical Hodgkin lymphoma. Specified time point: cycle 4 day 1 (C4D1), after 6 weeks of nivolumab. Every single patient, without exception, relapsed after autologous stem cell transplantation, and brentuximab vedotin exposure varied. Here immunoSEQ multiplex PCR was the method, and the copy in TCRdb shows in-frame clones only, minus some. The sample lists roughly 96,000 clones, 93% occurring once. Sequences were derived from peripheral blood mononuclear cells (PBMCs), sampled before the fourth cycle of nivolumab. Receptors originate from a human donor with classical Hodgkin lymphoma.

The chain employs TRBV4-2 and TRBJ2-1, with 11 bases aligning to TRBD2. The CDR3 has 15 residues. With 4 bases clipped from V and 4 bases from J, the junction kept 3 bases outside the gene matches. Per the germline V gene, CDR1 is LGHNA and CDR2 is YNFKEQ. The DNA of the CDR3 is TGTGCCAGCAGCCCCGGGACTAGCGGATACAATGAGCAGTTCTTC. Its translation is CASSPGTSGYNEQFF.

The genes are TRBV27 and TRBJ2-7; 14 nucleotides match TRBD2. The CDR3 runs 15 residues. V was clipped by 4 bases and J by 4 bases; unmatched bases: 3. In germline, CDR1 is MNHEY, CDR2 SMNVEV (reference sequence). CDR3 sequence reads: CASSSGTSGSYEQYF. The CDR3 nucleotides read TGTGCCAGCAGTTCAGGGACTAGCGGGAGTTACGAGCAGTACTTC.

J is TRBJ1-3 and V is TRBV19; 7 bases align to TRBD1. This CDR3 is built from 15 residues. Germline CDR1 LNHDA, CDR2 SQIVND (reference sequence). With V trimmed by 6 bases and J by 4 bases, 9 bases remained unmatched. The CDR3 region has the DNA TGTGCCAGTAGACGGCGGGACAGCCTAGGAAACACCATATATTTT. It is translated as CASRRRDSLGNTIYF.

In nucleotides, the CDR3 is TGTGCCAGCAGCCGCGTCCCTCCCGGGTCCCAGTACTTC. Its translation is CASSRVPPGSQYF. The J gene is TRBJ2-5, the V gene TRBV6-5; D call uncertain. The germline V and J ends were trimmed by 6 bases and 9 bases, with 17 bases remaining between them. CDR1 and CDR2 from the germline V gene are MNHEY and SVGAGI. The CDR3 runs 13 residues.

This chain connects TRBV4-2 to TRBJ2-2; D remains ambiguous. CDR1 and CDR2 from the germline V gene are LGHNA and YNFKEQ. V dropped 2 bases and J dropped 5 bases, with 6 bases sitting between them. The CDR3 is made up of 13 amino acids. CDR3 sequence (DNA): TGTGCCAGCAGCCAACCCGAGACCGGGGAGCTGTTTTTT. This gives the protein CASSQPETGELFF.

The chain combines TRBV7-9 with TRBJ1-4; possibly TRBD1 for D (6 bases). Germline CDR1 reads SEHNR; CDR2 reads FQNEAQ (reference sequence). The V gene lost 5 bases and the J gene lost 7 bases, with 17 bases spanning the gap. The CDR3 contains 15 residues. The CDR3, as DNA: TGTGCCAGCAGCATTCCCACAGGGCTAAGTGAAAAACTGTTTTTT. Its protein is CASSIPTGLSEKLFF.

The rearrangement joins TRBV5-4 to TRBJ2-6; TRBD1 might be the D (5 bases). Germline CDR1 and CDR2: SGHNT and YYREEE (reference sequence). The CDR3 length is 15 residues. V lost 4 bases to trimming and J lost 2 bases, with 10 bases between them. CDR3 residues: CASSVTGTGANVLTF. In nucleotides, the CDR3 is TGTGCCAGCAGCGTAACAGGCACTGGGGCCAACGTCCTGACTTTC.

This clone has a handful of counts. The V call is TRBV6-5, the J call TRBJ1-2; 7 nucleotides agree with TRBD1. Trimming cost V 6 bases and J 6 bases; bases outside gene matches: 10. Germline values: CDR1 MNHEY, CDR2 SVGAGI. This CDR3 contains 14 residues. DNA of the CDR3: TGTGCCAGCAGATTACAGGGGACGCGGAATGGCTACACCTTC. The encoded protein is CASRLQGTRNGYTF.

The gene calls are TRBV28 and TRBJ2-5; 8 bases map to TRBD1. The ends lost 7 bases at V and 0 bases at J; junction bases unmatched: 7. The CDR3 covers 15 residues. Germline V gives CDR1 MDHEN, CDR2 SYDVKM. The CDR3 nucleotides are TGTGCCAGCACCCCGACAGGGGCGTACCAAGAGACCCAGTACTTC. This codes for CASTPTGAYQETQYF.

The chain recombines TRBV7-9 with TRBJ1-1, with D uncertain. CDR1 is SEHNR, CDR2 FQNEAQ, per germline (reference sequence). V lost 0 bases and J 1 base, leaving 6 bases between the germline ends. There are 14 residues in the CDR3. This CDR3 reads CASSLAYPNTEAFF. For the CDR3, the DNA is TGTGCCAGCAGCTTAGCGTATCCGAACACTGAAGCTTTCTTT.

The chain couples TRBV2 to TRBJ2-7; 10 bases align to TRBD2. This CDR3 comprises 15 residues. Trimming at V came to 7 bases and at J to 3 bases, leaving 9 bases not matched to a gene. Germline V lookup: CDR1 SNHLY, CDR2 FYNNEI. The CDR3 here is CASIRLAGVGYEQYF. The CDR3 nucleotides read TGTGCCAGCATAAGGCTAGCGGGAGTTGGCTACGAGCAGTACTTC.

Concerning this clone itself: Other DNA sequences from this sample encode an identical CDR3 as well. The chain recombines TRBV9 with TRBJ2-5; 7 bases align to TRBD1. There are 14 residues in the CDR3. Trimming took 2 bases from V and 1 from J; bases not matched to a gene: 2. Germline CDR1 is SGDLS and CDR2 is YYNGEE. The CDR3 is CASSVGDSQETQYF. The DNA of the CDR3 is TGTGCCAGCAGCGTTGGGGACAGCCAAGAGACCCAGTACTTC.

The chain links TRBV7-9 to TRBJ1-2; TRBD1 matches at 7 bases. The trim removed 5 bases at V and 4 bases at J, leaving 10 bases unmatched. The CDR3 runs 15 residues. Germline CDR1 reads SEHNR; CDR2 reads FQNEAQ (reference sequence). The chain's CDR3 is CASSQAQGPFYGYTF. The DNA of the CDR3 is TGTGCCAGCAGCCAGGCACAGGGGCCTTTCTATGGCTACACCTTC.

Only one count was recorded for this clone. The chain uses TRBV27 and TRBJ1-5; no reliable D call. Germline V gene data show CDR1 as MNHEY and CDR2 as SMNVEV (reference sequence). CDR3 size: 13 residues. The ends were cut back, 6 bases at V and 6 bases at J, with 12 bases in the middle. CDR3 nucleotides: TGTGCCAGCAGCCCCCCTCCAAGTCAGCCCCAGCATTTT. It translates to CASSPPPSQPQHF.

This clone was recorded once. The chain combines TRBV11-2 with TRBJ2-1, with TRBD2 matching 11 bases. J lost 8 bases, V lost 0 bases, and 3 bases had no gene match. The CDR3 totals 15 residues. CDR1 and CDR2 from the germline V gene are SGHAT and FQNNGV. The CDR3 sequence is CASSLELAGDHEQFF. The CDR3 DNA follows: TGTGCCAGCAGCTTAGAACTAGCGGGAGATCATGAGCAGTTCTTC.

The gene calls are TRBV11-2 and TRBJ2-7, with TRBD2 identical over 8 bases. V was pared by 6 bases and J by 7 bases, with 8 bases of the junction left unmatched. Germline-derived CDR1 and CDR2 are SGHAT and FQNNGV. This CDR3 contains 13 residues. CDR3 sequence: CASRLIGGDEQYF. For the CDR3, the DNA is TGTGCCAGCAGACTAATCGGGGGGGATGAGCAGTACTTC.

The chain employs TRBV30 and TRBJ2-3; weak D call: TRBD2 (6 bases). V gave up 4 bases and J gave up 5 bases, with 19 bases separating them. The CDR3 is 15 residues long. CDR1 is GTSNPN, CDR2 SVGIG, per germline (reference sequence). CDR3 nucleotide sequence: TGTGCCTGGATTTTTCGGAGGGTTAGGGGAGATACGCAGTATTTT. This gives the protein CAWIFRRVRGDTQYF.

This chain links TRBV4-1 with TRBJ2-4; TRBD2 agrees at 13 bases. CDR3 length: 20 residues. The trim removed 4 bases at V and 0 bases at J, leaving 12 bases unmatched. Germline V gene data show CDR1 as MGHRA and CDR2 as YSYEKL. The CDR3 reads CASSPLIGTSGILAKNIQYF. The DNA for the CDR3 is TGCGCCAGCAGCCCTCTTATCGGGACTAGCGGGATACTAGCCAAAAACATTCAGTACTTC.

The rearrangement uses TRBV7-8 and TRBJ2-7, with TRBD2 matching over 8 bases. Germline lookup yields CDR1 SGHVS and CDR2 FQNEAQ. J lost 3 bases, V lost 5 bases, and 6 bases had no gene match. The CDR3 contains 14 residues. DNA of the CDR3: TGTGCCAGCAGCCCGTCGGGAGGGTTCTACGAGCAGTACTTC. This sequence encodes CASSPSGGFYEQYF.

The chain is built from TRBV7-6 and TRBJ2-2; the D gene is possibly TRBD1 (5 bases). Germline V gene lookup returns CDR1 SGHVS and CDR2 FNYEAQ. V lost 3 bases and J 10 bases, leaving 24 bases between the germline ends. The length of the CDR3 is 17 residues. The CDR3 reads CASSFIGQGFVSAELFF. The DNA of the CDR3 is TGTGCCAGCAGCTTCATCGGGCAGGGCTTCGTATCGGCGGAGCTGTTTTTT.

The CDR3 spells CASSRTGQGDEKLFF. The CDR3 coding sequence is TGTGCCAGCAGCCGCACGGGACAGGGGGATGAAAAACTGTTTTTT. The chain links TRBV5-4 to TRBJ1-4; 11 positions agree with TRBD1. This CDR3 has 15 residues. The J segment lost 6 bases and the V segment lost 4 bases, leaving 5 bases of the junction unmatched. CDR1 SGHNT and CDR2 YYREEE come from the germline V gene (reference sequence).